This T cell receptor (beta chain) was profiled in a study of T cell clones after liver transplantation. The CDR3 covers 15 residues. V gave up 4 bases and J gave up 6 bases; unmatched junction bases: 9. The germline CDR1 and CDR2 sequences are SGHDT and YYEEEE. Some clones are missing from TCRdb's copy, which holds only in-frame ones; the method was immunoSEQ multiplex PCR. The sample holds over 100,000 clones, roughly 80% seen once. This receptor was taken from a human donor who received a liver transplant. The sample consisted of CD4+ T cells from blood, taken before liver transplant. The chain has TRBV5-6 and TRBJ2-1; 8 bases are shared with TRBD2. The CDR3 protein is CASSPTRGGFNEQFF. CDR3 sequence (DNA): TGTGCCAGCAGCCCAACTCGCGGGGGGTTCAATGAGCAGTTCTTC.